Presented here are 2 T cell receptor beta chains from one specimen sequenced in a study of blood T cell repertoires in COVID-19 (dated by TCRdb to 2018 to 2021). Preparation of the library involved the immunoSEQ multiplex PCR assay. In TCRdb, the immuneACCESS table is reduced to in-frame sequences with V and J assigned. These tables do not hold every clone; where another copy was compared, an unresolved V gene accounts for under half, and the others remain unexplained. The sample records 210,000 or so clones, roughly 90% of which are singletons. The ten largest clones capture roughly 2.6% of the sample. Sequenced sample: peripheral blood. The receptors were gathered from a woman aged 55-75 years with acute or convalescent COVID-19.

V is TRBV3-1 (or the pseudogene TRBV3-2) and J is TRBJ1-1; D remains ambiguous. Germline lookup yields CDR1 LGHDT and CDR2 YNNKEL (reference sequence). There are 13 residues in the CDR3. Trimming took 1 base from V and 3 from J, leaving 6 bases between them. The CDR3 DNA reads TGTGCCAGCAGCCAAGTAAAATACACTGAAGCTTTCTTT. Residues: CASSQVKYTEAFF.

The chain employs TRBV6-1 and TRBJ1-4, with D perhaps matching TRBD1 (5 bases). The germline V gene encodes CDR1 MNHNS and CDR2 SASEGT. V lost 2 bases and J lost 2, with 9 bases in between. The CDR3 totals 15 residues. The chain's CDR3 is CASSEQGRTNEKLFF. For the CDR3, the DNA is TGTGCCAGCAGTGAACAGGGTCGTACTAATGAAAAACTGTTTTTT.